This T cell receptor (beta chain) was recovered during a study of blood T cell repertoires in COVID-19. Deletions cut 1 base from V and 10 bases from J, with 11 bases between. Per germline, CDR1 MNHNS and CDR2 SASEGT. The CDR3 extends over 14 amino acids. As originally analysed: By means of reference gene primer amplification, nucleated cell counts were estimated. Measured with immunoSEQ multiplex PCR; TCRdb has only the in-frame clones, and not every one. D and trimming were read from the DNA, whereas the V and J calls and clone size are those reported in that table. The table includes under 350,000 clones, roughly 86% detected once.

The receptor was derived from a man aged 65-85 years with acute or convalescent COVID-19. This chain links TRBV6-1 with TRBJ1-6; no clear D gene. The sample taken for sequencing was peripheral blood. CDR3 sequence: CASSEVQSTSPLHF. The CDR3 coding sequence is TGTGCCAGCAGTGAAGTACAGTCAACCTCACCCCTCCACTTT.